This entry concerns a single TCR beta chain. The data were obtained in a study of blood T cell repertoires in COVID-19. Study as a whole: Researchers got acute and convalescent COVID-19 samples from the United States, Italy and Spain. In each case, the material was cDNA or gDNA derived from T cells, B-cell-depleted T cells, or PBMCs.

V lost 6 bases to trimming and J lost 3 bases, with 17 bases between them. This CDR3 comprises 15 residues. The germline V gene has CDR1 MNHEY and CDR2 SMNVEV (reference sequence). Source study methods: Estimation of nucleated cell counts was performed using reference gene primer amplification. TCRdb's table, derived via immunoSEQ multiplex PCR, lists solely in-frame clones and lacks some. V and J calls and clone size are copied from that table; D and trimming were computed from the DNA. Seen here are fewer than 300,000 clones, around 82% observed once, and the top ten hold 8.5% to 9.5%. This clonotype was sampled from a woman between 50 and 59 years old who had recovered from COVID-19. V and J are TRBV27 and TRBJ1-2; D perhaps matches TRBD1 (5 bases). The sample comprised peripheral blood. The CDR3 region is CASRPYRIMDYGYTF. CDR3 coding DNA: TGTGCCAGCAGACCTTACAGGATCATGGACTATGGCTACACCTTC.